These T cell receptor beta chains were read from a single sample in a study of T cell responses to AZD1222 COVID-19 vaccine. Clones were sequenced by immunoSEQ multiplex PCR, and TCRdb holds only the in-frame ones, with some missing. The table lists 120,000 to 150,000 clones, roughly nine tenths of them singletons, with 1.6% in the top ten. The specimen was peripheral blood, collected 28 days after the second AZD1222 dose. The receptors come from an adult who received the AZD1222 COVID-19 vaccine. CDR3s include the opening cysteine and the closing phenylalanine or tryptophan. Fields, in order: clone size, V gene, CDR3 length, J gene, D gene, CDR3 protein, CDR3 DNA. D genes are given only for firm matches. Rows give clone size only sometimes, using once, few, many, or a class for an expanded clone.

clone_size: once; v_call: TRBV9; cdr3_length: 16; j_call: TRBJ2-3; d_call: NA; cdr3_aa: CASSVVSSANTDTQYF; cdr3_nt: TGTGCCAGCAGCGTAGTTAGTAGCGCAAACACAGATACGCAGTATTTT
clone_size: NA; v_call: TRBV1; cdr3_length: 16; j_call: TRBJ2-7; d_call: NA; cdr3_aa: CTSSQGLTTGGYEQYF; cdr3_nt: TGCACCAGCAGCCAAGGACTTACGACAGGTGGCTACGAGCAGTACTTC
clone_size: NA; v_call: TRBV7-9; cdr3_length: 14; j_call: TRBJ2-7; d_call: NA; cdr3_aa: CASSTRDSTFEQYF; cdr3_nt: TGTGCCAGCAGCACGCGGGACAGTACCTTCGAGCAGTACTTC
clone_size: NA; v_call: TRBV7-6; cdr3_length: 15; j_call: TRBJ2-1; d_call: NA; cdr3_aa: CASSLIGQGSDEQFF; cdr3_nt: TGTGCCAGCAGTTTAATAGGGCAGGGGAGCGATGAGCAGTTCTTC
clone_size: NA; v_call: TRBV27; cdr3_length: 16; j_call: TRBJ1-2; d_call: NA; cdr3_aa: CASATSGAGRGEGYTF; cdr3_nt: TGTGCCAGCGCCACCTCCGGGGCCGGGAGGGGAGAGGGCTACACCTTC
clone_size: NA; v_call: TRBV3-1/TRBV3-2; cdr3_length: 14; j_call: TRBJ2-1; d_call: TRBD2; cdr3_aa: CASTLGGVYNEQFF; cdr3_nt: TGTGCCAGCACCCTTGGGGGGGTTTACAATGAGCAGTTCTTC
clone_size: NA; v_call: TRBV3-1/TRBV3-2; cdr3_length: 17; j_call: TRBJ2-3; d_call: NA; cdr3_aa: CASSQARGPGPTDTQYF; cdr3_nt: TGTGCCAGCAGCCAAGCCCGAGGGCCCGGGCCCACAGATACGCAGTATTTT
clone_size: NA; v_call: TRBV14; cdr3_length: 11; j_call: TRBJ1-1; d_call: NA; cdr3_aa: CASSQWSEAFF; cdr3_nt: TGTGCCAGCAGCCAATGGAGTGAAGCTTTCTTT
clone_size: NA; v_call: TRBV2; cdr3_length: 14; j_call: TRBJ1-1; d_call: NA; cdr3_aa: CASSRDIKGTEAFF; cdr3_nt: TGTGCCAGCAGTAGGGACATAAAAGGGACTGAAGCTTTCTTT
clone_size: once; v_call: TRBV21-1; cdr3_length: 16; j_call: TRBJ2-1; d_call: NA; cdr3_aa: CASSKVGSGASKVQFF; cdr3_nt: NA
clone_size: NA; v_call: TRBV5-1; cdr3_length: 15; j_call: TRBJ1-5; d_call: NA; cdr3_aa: CASRPVPNSNQPQHF; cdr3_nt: TGCGCCAGCAGACCGGTCCCAAATAGCAATCAGCCCCAGCATTTT
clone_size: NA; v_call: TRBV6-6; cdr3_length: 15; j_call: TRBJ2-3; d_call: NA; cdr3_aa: CAATPLSGSTDTQYF; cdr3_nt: TGTGCCGCCACTCCCCTTAGCGGCAGCACAGATACGCAGTATTTT
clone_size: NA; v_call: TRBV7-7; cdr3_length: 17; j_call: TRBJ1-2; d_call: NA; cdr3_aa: CASSLRGSRLTSYGYTF; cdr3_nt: TGTGCCAGCAGCTTACGGGGAAGCAGACTTACCAGCTATGGCTACACCTTC
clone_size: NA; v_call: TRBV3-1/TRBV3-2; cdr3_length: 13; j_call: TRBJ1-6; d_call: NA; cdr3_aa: CASRARDNSPLHF; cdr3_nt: TGTGCCAGCAGGGCCCGGGATAATTCACCCCTCCACTTT
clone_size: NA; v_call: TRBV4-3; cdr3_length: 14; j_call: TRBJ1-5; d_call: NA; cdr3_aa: CASSHGRGNQPQHF; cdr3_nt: TGCGCCAGCAGCCATGGACGCGGCAATCAGCCCCAGCATTTT
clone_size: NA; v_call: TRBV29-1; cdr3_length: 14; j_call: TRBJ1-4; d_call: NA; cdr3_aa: CSVQPGRTGEKLFF; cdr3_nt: TGCAGCGTCCAACCAGGCAGGACGGGTGAAAAACTGTTTTTT
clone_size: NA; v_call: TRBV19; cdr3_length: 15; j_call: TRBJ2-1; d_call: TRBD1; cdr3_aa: CASSMGTGSYNEQFF; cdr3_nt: TGTGCCAGTAGTATGGGGACAGGCTCCTACAATGAGCAGTTCTTC
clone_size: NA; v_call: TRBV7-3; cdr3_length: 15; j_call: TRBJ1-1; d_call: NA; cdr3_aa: CASSLVPDPNTEAFF; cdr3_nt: TGTGCCAGCAGCTTAGTCCCGGACCCGAACACTGAAGCTTTCTTT
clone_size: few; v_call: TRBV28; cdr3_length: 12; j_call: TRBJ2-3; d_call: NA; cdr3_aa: CASSFGWGTQYF; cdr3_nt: TGTGCCAGCAGTTTTGGGTGGGGTACGCAGTATTTT
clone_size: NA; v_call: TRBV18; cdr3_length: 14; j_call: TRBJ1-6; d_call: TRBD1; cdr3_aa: CASSQDRGLSPLHF; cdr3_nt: TGTGCCAGCTCACAGGACAGGGGGTTATCACCCCTCCACTTT
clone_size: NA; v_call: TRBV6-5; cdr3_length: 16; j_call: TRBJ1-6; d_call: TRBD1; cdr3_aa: CASSSIQGAYNSPLHF; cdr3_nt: TGTGCCAGCAGTTCCATACAGGGGGCGTATAATTCACCCCTCCACTTT
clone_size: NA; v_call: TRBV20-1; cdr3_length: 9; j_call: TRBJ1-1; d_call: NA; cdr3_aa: CSAQSQAFF; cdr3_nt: TGCAGTGCCCAAAGTCAAGCTTTCTTT
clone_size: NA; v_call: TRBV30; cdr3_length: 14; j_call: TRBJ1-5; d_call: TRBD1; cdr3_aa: CAWSIGQGAGPQHF; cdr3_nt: TGTGCCTGGAGTATCGGACAGGGGGCGGGCCCCCAGCATTTT
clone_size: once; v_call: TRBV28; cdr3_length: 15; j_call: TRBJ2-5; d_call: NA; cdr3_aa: CASSSASSGQETQYF; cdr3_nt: TGTGCCAGCAGTTCCGCTAGCTCTGGCCAAGAGACCCAGTACTTC
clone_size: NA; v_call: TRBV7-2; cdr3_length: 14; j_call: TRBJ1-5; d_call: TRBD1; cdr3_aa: CASSSKTGSQPQHF; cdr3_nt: TGTGCCAGCAGCTCAAAGACAGGGTCCCAGCCCCAGCATTTT
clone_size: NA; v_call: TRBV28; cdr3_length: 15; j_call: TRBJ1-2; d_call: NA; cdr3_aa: CASSLAILRNYGYTF; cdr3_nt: TGTGCCAGCAGTTTAGCGATCCTCAGGAACTATGGCTACACCTTC
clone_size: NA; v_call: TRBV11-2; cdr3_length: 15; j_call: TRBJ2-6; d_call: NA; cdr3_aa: CASSLPGSGANVLTF; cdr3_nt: TGTGCCAGCAGCCTCCCCGGATCTGGGGCCAACGTCCTGACTTTC
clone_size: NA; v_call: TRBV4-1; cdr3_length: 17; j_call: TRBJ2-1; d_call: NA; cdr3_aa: CASSQQMGMSSYNEQFF; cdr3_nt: TGCGCCAGCAGCCAACAAATGGGGATGAGCTCCTACAATGAGCAGTTCTTC
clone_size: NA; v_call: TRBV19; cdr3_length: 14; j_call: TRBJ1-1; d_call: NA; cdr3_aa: CATRGVSINTEAFF; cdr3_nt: TGTGCCACCAGAGGGGTTTCGATTAACACTGAAGCTTTCTTT
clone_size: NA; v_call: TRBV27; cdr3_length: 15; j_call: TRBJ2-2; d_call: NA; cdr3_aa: CASSLSMAIGGELFF; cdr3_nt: TGTGCCAGCAGTTTATCGATGGCGATTGGCGGGGAGCTGTTTTTT
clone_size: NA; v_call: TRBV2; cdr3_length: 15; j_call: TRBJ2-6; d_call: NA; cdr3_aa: CASSGVTLGANVLTF; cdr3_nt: TGTGCCAGCAGTGGGGTTACTCTGGGGGCCAACGTCCTGACTTTC
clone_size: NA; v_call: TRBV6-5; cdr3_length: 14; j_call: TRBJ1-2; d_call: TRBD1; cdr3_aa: CASSYDRVVDGYTF; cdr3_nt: TGTGCCAGCAGTTACGACAGGGTAGTGGATGGCTACACCTTC
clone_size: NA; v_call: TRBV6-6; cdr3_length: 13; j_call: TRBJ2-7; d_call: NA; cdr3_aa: CASRENRAHEQYF; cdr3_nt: TGTGCCAGCAGGGAAAACAGGGCACACGAGCAGTACTTC
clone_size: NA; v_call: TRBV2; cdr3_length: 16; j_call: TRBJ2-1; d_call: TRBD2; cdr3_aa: CASSSFAGGASNEQFF; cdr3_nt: TGTGCCAGCAGTTCGTTCGCGGGGGGGGCCTCCAATGAGCAGTTCTTC
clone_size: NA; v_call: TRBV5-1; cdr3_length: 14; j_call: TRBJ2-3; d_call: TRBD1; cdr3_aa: CASRVTGDTDTQYF; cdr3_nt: TGCGCCAGCAGGGTGACAGGGGACACAGATACGCAGTATTTT
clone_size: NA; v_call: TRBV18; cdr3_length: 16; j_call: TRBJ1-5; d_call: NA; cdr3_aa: CASSPQVRSGDQPQHF; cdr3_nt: TGTGCCAGCTCACCACAGGTACGATCGGGGGATCAGCCCCAGCATTTT
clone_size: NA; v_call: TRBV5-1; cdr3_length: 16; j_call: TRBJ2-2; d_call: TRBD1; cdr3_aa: CASSPRQGARSGELFF; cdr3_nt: TGCGCCAGCAGCCCGAGACAGGGGGCGCGTTCCGGGGAGCTGTTTTTT
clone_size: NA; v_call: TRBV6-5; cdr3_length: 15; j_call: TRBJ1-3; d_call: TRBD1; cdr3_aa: CASSRGPSSGNTIYF; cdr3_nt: TGTGCCAGCAGCAGGGGGCCAAGCTCTGGAAACACCATATATTTT
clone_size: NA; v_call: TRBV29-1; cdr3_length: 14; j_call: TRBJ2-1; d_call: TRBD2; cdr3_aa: CSAASGSSGNEQFF; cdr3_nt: TGCAGCGCCGCTAGCGGGAGTTCAGGAAATGAGCAGTTCTTC